This passage covers 17 T cell receptor beta chains from one sample sequenced in a study of naive and memory T cell subsets. The beta constant-region primer was an equimolar mix of two oligonucleotides covering TRBC1 and TRBC2. The ligated cDNA underwent four PCR rounds using SP2 and nested alpha and beta constant-region primers. TCRdb itself ran the UMI-ligation and nested PCR reads through MiXCR, one entry per CDR3 protein. The table records more than 120,000 distinct CDR3 sequences, around 21% of them present only once. These TCRs' antigens remain unknown. Study-wide results and caveats: Especially in CD8 cells, naive repertoires contained a few larger clonotypes, possibly CD45RA-re-expressing memory cells.

Sequencing used naive CD8+ T cells from blood. These receptors all stem from a human donor in good health.

This clonotype has a handful of counts. The J gene is TRBJ1-1, the V gene TRBV7-8; D unclear. The CDR3 sequence is 11 residues long. Germline V gene lookup returns CDR1 SGHVS and CDR2 FQNEAQ. V was pared by 10 bases and J by 4 bases, with 10 bases between. The CDR3 reads CATTAGTEAFF. The CDR3 DNA reads as TGTGCCACCACCGCGGGCACTGAAGCTTTCTTT.

Many counts were recorded for this clonotype. The chain carries TRBV29-1 and TRBJ2-7, with TRBD1 identical over 9 bases. The CDR3 has 16 residues. After removal of 0 bases from V and 3 bases from J, the junction contained 9 bases not matched to a gene. Germline CDR1 SQVTM, CDR2 ANQGSEA. The CDR3 bases are TGCAGCGTTGAAGAAGAATCGGGGACAGGGTACTACGAGCAGTACTTC. It translates to CSVEEESGTGYYEQYF.

In its sample, this clonotype was seen many times. The chain links TRBV7-9 to TRBJ1-2, with D perhaps matching TRBD1 (5 bases). The CDR3 length is 13 residues. Germline-derived CDR1 and CDR2 are SEHNR and FQNEAQ (reference sequence). V lost 5 bases and J lost 1, with 8 bases in between. In nucleotides, the CDR3 is TGTGCCAGCAGCGCAGGGCTTAACTATGGCTACACCTTC. It is translated as CASSAGLNYGYTF.

This clonotype occurred a few times. J is TRBJ2-5 and V is TRBV7-6; 12 nucleotides line up with TRBD2. With V trimmed by 5 bases and J by 5 bases, 6 bases remained unmatched. The CDR3 covers 15 residues. Germline-derived CDR1 and CDR2 are SGHVS and FNYEAQ. CDR3 in DNA: TGTGCCAGCAGCCCTCTAGCGGGAGGGGAGGAGACCCAGTACTTC. Residues: CASSPLAGGEETQYF.

This clonotype appeared a few times. This sequence joins TRBV6-5 and TRBJ2-7, with D possibly being TRBD1 (6 bases). This CDR3 is built from 13 residues. The germline gives CDR1 MNHEY, CDR2 SVGAGI. V was trimmed by 0 bases and J by 6 bases, leaving 9 bases between them. CDR3 residues: CASSYSRGFEQYF. CDR3 DNA: TGTGCCAGCAGTTACTCCAGGGGCTTCGAGCAGTACTTC.

The V and J genes are TRBV19 and TRBJ1-1, with D uncertain. Trimming took 3 bases from V and 4 from J, leaving 9 bases between them. The CDR3 has 13 residues. Germline assignment: CDR1 LNHDA and CDR2 SQIVND (reference sequence). Here the CDR3 DNA reads TGTGCCAGTAGTATGGGCAGGACCACTGAAGCTTTCTTT. Translation: CASSMGRTTEAFF.

Ten or more counts support this clonotype. The V call is TRBV20-1, the J call TRBJ2-7; D unclear. The V end lost 0 bases, the J end lost 3 bases, and 6 bases lay between the germline ends. There are 12 residues in the CDR3. The V gene's germline CDR1 is DFQATT and CDR2 SNEGSKA (reference sequence). The CDR3 spells CSARDWNYEQYF. The CDR3 bases are TGCAGTGCTAGAGATTGGAACTACGAGCAGTACTTC.

This chain connects TRBV19 to TRBJ2-2, with no clear D. In germline, CDR1 is LNHDA, CDR2 SQIVND (reference sequence). V gave up 3 bases and J gave up 3 bases, with 8 bases separating them. The CDR3 has 14 amino acids. The DNA for the CDR3 is TGTGCCAGTAGTATTGACATGGACACCGGGGAGCTGTTTTTT. It is translated as CASSIDMDTGELFF.

The gene calls are TRBV28 and TRBJ2-1, with 10 bases identical to TRBD1. Losses at the gene ends were 3 bases for V and 7 bases for J; bases not matched to a gene: 9. Per the germline V gene, CDR1 is MDHEN and CDR2 is SYDVKM. The CDR3 loop spans 16 amino acids. The CDR3 loop is CASSFLTGGLLNEQFF. CDR3 coding DNA: TGTGCCAGCAGTTTCCTGACAGGGGGCTTATTAAATGAGCAGTTCTTC.

This chain joins TRBV25-1 and TRBJ2-1, with 10 bases lining up with TRBD2. The CDR3 is 15 amino acids. The germline gives CDR1 MGHDK, CDR2 SYGVNS. The trim removed 6 bases at V and 5 bases at J, leaving 7 bases unmatched. The CDR3 loop reads CASSGGLAKHNEQFF. The CDR3 DNA reads as TGTGCCAGCAGCGGGGGACTAGCGAAACACAATGAGCAGTTCTTC.

The chain is built from TRBV6-2 or TRBV6-3 and TRBJ2-7; D is unclear. The CDR3 has 13 amino acids. Germline V gene lookup returns CDR1 MNHEY and CDR2 SVGEGT. Trimming removed 5 bases at V and 3 bases at J, with 11 bases between. Written as DNA, the CDR3 is TGTGCCAGCAGTCTGGCTGGGAACTACGAGCAGTACTTC. This codes for CASSLAGNYEQYF.

This clonotype came up once. This chain joins TRBV20-1 and TRBJ2-4; D is perhaps TRBD2 (5 bases). This CDR3 region has 14 residues. Germline assignment: CDR1 DFQATT and CDR2 SNEGSKA (reference sequence). V gave up 1 base and J gave up 7 bases, with 14 bases separating them. CDR3 DNA sequence: TGCAGTGCTAGAGGGCTAGCCGCGGGTAACATTCAGTACTTC. Translated, it gives CSARGLAAGNIQYF.

This chain uses TRBV28 with TRBJ2-7, with D possibly TRBD2 on 6 matching bases. The CDR3 loop spans 12 amino acids. CDR1 and CDR2 from the germline V gene are MDHEN and SYDVKM. The ends were cut back, 5 bases at V and 5 bases at J, with 10 bases in the middle. CDR3 in DNA: TGTGCCAGCAGTCATGCGGGGAACGAGCAGTACTTC. Translation: CASSHAGNEQYF.

The V and J genes are TRBV20-1 and TRBJ1-5; D not resolved. There are 13 residues in the CDR3. Looked up from germline, CDR1 is DFQATT and CDR2 is SNEGSKA (reference sequence). V lost 1 base and J 5 bases, leaving 9 bases between the germline ends. CDR3 loop: CSARGWGDQPQHF. As DNA, the CDR3 is TGCAGTGCTAGAGGTTGGGGAGATCAGCCCCAGCATTTT.

The J gene is TRBJ2-1, the V gene TRBV12-3 or TRBV12-4; D possibly corresponds to TRBD2 (6 bases). The CDR3 spans 15 residues. The V gene lost 7 bases and the J gene lost 1 base, with 14 bases spanning the gap. The CDR3 spells CASNTAGGSYNEQFF. The CDR3 bases are TGTGCCAGCAATACAGCGGGCGGATCCTACAATGAGCAGTTCTTC.

The V and J genes are TRBV19 and TRBJ1-1; no clear D gene. V lost 8 bases to trimming and J lost 1 base, with 20 bases between them. The CDR3 is 16 amino acids. CDR1 and CDR2 from the germline V gene are LNHDA and SQIVND (reference sequence). CDR3 protein: CASLPREGIPNTEAFF. As DNA, the CDR3 is TGTGCCAGTCTCCCCCGAGAGGGCATTCCGAACACTGAAGCTTTCTTT.

This clonotype occurred a few times. The chain links TRBV29-1 to TRBJ2-7; D unresolved. V gave up 5 bases and J gave up 6 bases, with 14 bases separating them. Germline CDR1 reads SQVTM; CDR2 reads ANQGSEA. The CDR3 is 12 residues long. The CDR3 reads CSVFGRTGEQYF. The CDR3 DNA follows: TGCAGCGTTTTCGGTAGGACGGGCGAGCAGTACTTC.